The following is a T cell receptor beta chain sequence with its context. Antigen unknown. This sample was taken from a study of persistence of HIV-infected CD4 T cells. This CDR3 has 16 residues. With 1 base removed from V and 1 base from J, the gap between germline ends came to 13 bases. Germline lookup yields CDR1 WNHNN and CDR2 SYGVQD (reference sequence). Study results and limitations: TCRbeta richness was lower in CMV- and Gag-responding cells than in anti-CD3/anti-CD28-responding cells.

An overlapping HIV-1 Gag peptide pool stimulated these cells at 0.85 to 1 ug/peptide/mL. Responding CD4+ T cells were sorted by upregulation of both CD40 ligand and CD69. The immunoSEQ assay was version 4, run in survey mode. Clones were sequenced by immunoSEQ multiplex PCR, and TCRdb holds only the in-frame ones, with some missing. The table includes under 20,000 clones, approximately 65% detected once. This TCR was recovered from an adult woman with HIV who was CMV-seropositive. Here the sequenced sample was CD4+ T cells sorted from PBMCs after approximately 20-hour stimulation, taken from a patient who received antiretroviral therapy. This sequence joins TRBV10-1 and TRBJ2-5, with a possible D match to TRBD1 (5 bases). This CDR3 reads CASSEFAVQGQETQYF. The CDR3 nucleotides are TGCGCCAGCAGTGAGTTCGCGGTTCAGGGCCAAGAGACCCAGTACTTC.